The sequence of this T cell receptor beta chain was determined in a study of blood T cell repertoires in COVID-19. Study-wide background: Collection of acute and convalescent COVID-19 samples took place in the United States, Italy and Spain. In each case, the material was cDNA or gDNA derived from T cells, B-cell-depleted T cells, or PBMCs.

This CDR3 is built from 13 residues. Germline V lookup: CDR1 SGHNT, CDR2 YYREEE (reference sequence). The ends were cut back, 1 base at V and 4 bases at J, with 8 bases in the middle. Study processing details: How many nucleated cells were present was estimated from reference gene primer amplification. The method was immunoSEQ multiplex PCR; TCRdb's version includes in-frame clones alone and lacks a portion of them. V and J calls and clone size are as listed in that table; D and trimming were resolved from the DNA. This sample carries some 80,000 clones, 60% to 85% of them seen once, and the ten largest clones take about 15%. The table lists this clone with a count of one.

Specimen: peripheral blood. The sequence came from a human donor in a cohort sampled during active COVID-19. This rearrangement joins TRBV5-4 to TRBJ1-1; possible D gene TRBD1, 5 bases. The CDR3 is CASSLRGRTEAFF. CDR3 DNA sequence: TGTGCCAGCAGCTTGAGGGGTCGCACTGAAGCTTTCTTT.